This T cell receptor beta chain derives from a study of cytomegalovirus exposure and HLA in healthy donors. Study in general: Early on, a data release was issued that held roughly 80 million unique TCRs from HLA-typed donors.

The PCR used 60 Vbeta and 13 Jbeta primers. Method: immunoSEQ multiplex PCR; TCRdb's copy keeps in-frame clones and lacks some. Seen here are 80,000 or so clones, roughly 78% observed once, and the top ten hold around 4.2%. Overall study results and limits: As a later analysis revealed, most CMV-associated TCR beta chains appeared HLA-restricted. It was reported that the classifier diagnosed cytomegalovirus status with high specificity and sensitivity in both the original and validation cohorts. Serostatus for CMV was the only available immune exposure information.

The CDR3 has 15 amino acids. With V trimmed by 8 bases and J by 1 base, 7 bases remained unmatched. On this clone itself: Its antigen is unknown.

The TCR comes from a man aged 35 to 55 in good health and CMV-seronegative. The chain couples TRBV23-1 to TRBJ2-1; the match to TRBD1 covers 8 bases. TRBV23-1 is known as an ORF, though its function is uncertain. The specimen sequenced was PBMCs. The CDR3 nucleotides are TGCGCCAGCGAGACAGGGGAAGCGTCCTACAATGAGCAGTTCTTC. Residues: CASETGEASYNEQFF.